This paragraph covers one T cell receptor (beta chain) sequence. The antigen remains unidentified. The sample comes from a study of cytomegalovirus exposure and HLA in healthy donors. Points from the study as a whole: Specificity of three CMV-associated chains for CMV antigens was verified in vitro. The presence/absence work took it that sequencing depth was about the same across donors. For TCR beta chains, V- and J-gene trimming was later linked to a missense DCLRE1C variant. Sequencing likely generated an artifact that appeared as a cluster of highly shared sequence variants.

Primers: 60 Vbeta forward and 13 Jbeta reverse. TCRdb keeps only in-frame clones here, not all; method: immunoSEQ multiplex PCR. Altogether 100,000 to 150,000 clones are present, around three quarters being singletons, with the ten largest covering roughly 3.9%. The clonotype originates from a male donor in good health and CMV-seropositive. The sample was PBMCs.

CDR3 in amino acids: CAISDYSSYNEQFF. In nucleotides, the CDR3 is TGTGCCATCAGTGACTACTCCTCCTACAATGAGCAGTTCTTC. The chain joins TRBV10-3 to TRBJ2-1; the D is unclear. The CDR3 is 14 amino acids. Trimming stripped 3 bases from V and 0 bases from J, with 6 bases between. Germline CDR1 and CDR2: ENHRY and SYGVKD.